The 9 T cell receptor beta chains given below trace back to one sample, sequenced in a study of cytomegalovirus exposure and HLA in healthy donors. Vbeta (60) and Jbeta (13) primers were used in the PCR. Repertoires were generated with immunoSEQ multiplex PCR, while TCRdb's copy carries only in-frame clones and drops some. This sample has roughly 120,000 clones, with 8.5% to 10% found just once. Sample: PBMCs. The receptor source for this set is a man aged 25-45 years in good health and CMV-seronegative.

The V and J genes are TRBV19 and TRBJ2-3; 10 positions agree with TRBD2. The CDR3 extends over 15 amino acids. Germline lookup yields CDR1 LNHDA and CDR2 SQIVND (reference sequence). Trimming at V came to 6 bases and at J to 6 bases, leaving 9 bases not matched to a gene. The CDR3 region is CASRKLAGEVDTQYF. DNA for the CDR3: TGTGCCAGTAGGAAGCTAGCGGGAGAAGTGGATACGCAGTATTTT. Full variable domain (rest looked up from reference TRBV19 and TRBJ2-3): DGGITQSPKYLFRKEGQNVTLSCEQNLNHDAMYWYRQDPGQGLRLIYYSQIVNDFQKGDIAEGYSVSREKKESFPLTVTSAQKNPTAFYLCASRKLAGEVDTQYFGPGTRLTVL.

This clone appeared a few times. The rearrangement joins TRBV19 to TRBJ1-1; 8 nucleotides match TRBD1. J lost 3 bases, V lost 7 bases, and 7 bases had no gene match. The CDR3 has 14 residues. CDR1 and CDR2 from the germline V gene are LNHDA and SQIVND (reference sequence). DNA for the CDR3: TGTGCCAGTACCCCGGGACAGGTGCACACTGAAGCTTTCTTT. Its translation is CASTPGQVHTEAFF.

This clone appeared a few times. The gene calls are TRBV6-9 and TRBJ2-2; 8 nucleotides match TRBD1. This CDR3 comprises 17 residues. Germline V lookup: CDR1 MNHGY, CDR2 SVAAGI. V lost 8 bases and J lost 0; bases outside the gene matches: 11. CDR3 sequence: CASPRDEDRANTGELFF. The DNA for the CDR3 is TGTGCCAGCCCAAGGGACGAGGACAGGGCGAACACCGGGGAGCTGTTTTTT.

The V gene is TRBV27, the J gene TRBJ1-3; TRBD1 agrees at 9 bases. The CDR3 spans 16 residues. With 5 bases clipped from V and 3 bases from J, the junction kept 8 bases outside the gene matches. CDR1 and CDR2 (germline): MNHEY, SMNVEV (reference sequence). CDR3 bases: TGTGCCAGCAGTCCACAGGGGGCGCGTTATGGAAACACCATATATTTT. Its translation: CASSPQGARYGNTIYF.

The chain joins TRBV30 to TRBJ2-7, with D maybe TRBD2 (5 bases). Trimming cost V 6 bases and J 3 bases, with 18 bases left between them. The CDR3 is 14 amino acids. The germline CDR1 and CDR2 sequences are GTSNPN and SVGIG (reference sequence). CDR3: CACRREGSSYEQYF. The DNA of the CDR3 is TGTGCCTGTCGAAGAGAAGGGAGTAGCTACGAGCAGTACTTC.

The chain is built from TRBV5-4 and TRBJ1-2, with D unclear. Looked up from germline, CDR1 is SGHNT and CDR2 is YYREEE (reference sequence). This CDR3 has 15 residues. V was shortened by 0 bases and J by 0 bases, with 9 bases between the two germline ends. The CDR3: CASSLERATNYGYTF. The CDR3 nucleotides are TGTGCCAGCAGCTTGGAACGAGCAACTAACTATGGCTACACCTTC.

This clone turned up a few times. The rearrangement joins TRBV30 to TRBJ1-5; D ambiguous. Germline-derived CDR1 and CDR2 are GTSNPN and SVGIG (reference sequence). The CDR3 is 14 amino acids. V lost 1 base to trimming and J lost 4 bases, with 11 bases between them. The CDR3 sequence is CAWSDGRENQPQHF. CDR3 DNA sequence: TGTGCCTGGAGTGATGGTAGAGAGAATCAGCCCCAGCATTTT.

This chain connects TRBV27 to TRBJ2-5; TRBD1 is a possible D gene (6 bases). The ends were cut back, 0 bases at V and 1 base at J, with 9 bases in the middle. This CDR3 spans 15 amino acids. Germline V gene sequence: CDR1 MNHEY, CDR2 SMNVEV (reference sequence). The DNA for the CDR3 is TGTGCCAGCAGTTTATCGGGACATCCCCAAGAGACCCAGTACTTC. Amino acids: CASSLSGHPQETQYF.

There are a few counts of this clone. CDR3 DNA: TGTGCCAGTAACCTAATCGGACAGTTTTATGGCTACACCTTC. It is translated as CASNLIGQFYGYTF. The rearrangement joins TRBV19 to TRBJ1-2; weak D call: TRBD1 (6 bases). The germline V and J ends were trimmed by 7 bases and 5 bases, with 17 bases remaining between them. Germline values: CDR1 LNHDA, CDR2 SQIVND (reference sequence). CDR3 length: 14 amino acids.